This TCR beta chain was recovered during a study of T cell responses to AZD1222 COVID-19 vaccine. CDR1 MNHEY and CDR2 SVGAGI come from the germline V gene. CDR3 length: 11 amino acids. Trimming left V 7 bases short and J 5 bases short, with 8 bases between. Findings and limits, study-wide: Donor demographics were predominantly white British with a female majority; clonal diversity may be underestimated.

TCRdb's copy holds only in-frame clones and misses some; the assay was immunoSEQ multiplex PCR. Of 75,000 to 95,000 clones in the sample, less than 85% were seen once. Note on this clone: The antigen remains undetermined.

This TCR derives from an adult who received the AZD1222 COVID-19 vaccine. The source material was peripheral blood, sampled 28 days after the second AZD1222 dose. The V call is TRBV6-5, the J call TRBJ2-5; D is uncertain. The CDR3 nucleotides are TGTGCCAGCACCGCCACGGAGACCCAGTACTTC. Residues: CASTATETQYF.